The 7 T cell receptor beta chains below were found in one sample sequenced in a study of blood T cell repertoires in COVID-19 (dated by TCRdb to 2018 to 2020). Library construction relied on the immunoSEQ multiplex PCR assay. The table comes from immuneACCESS by way of TCRdb, which keeps in-frame sequences with V and J called. Part of the clones is missing from these tables; in studies checked, under half for an unresolved V gene and the rest for unknown reasons. Across this sample there are more than 300,000 clones, with roughly 90% seen only once. Together, the top ten hold around a sixth of the sample. The sequencing input was PBMCs or T cells enriched from blood (not recorded which). The source of these receptors is a woman in her 30s who had recovered from COVID-19.

The V gene is TRBV9, the J gene TRBJ2-1; 9 nucleotides line up with TRBD1. The germline gives CDR1 SGDLS, CDR2 YYNGEE. Unmatched junction bases numbered 10, after V lost 0 bases and J lost 9 bases. This CDR3 is 16 amino acids long. CDR3 sequence (DNA): TGTGCCAGCAGCGTAGCCCCCGGGACAGGGAACGCTGAGCAGTTCTTC. It is translated as CASSVAPGTGNAEQFF.

This chain joins TRBV3-1 (or the pseudogene TRBV3-2) and TRBJ1-2, with no clear D. Trimming cost V 0 bases and J 2 bases, with 7 bases left between them. Per the germline V gene, CDR1 is LGHDT and CDR2 is YNNKEL (reference sequence). The CDR3 length is 14 residues. The CDR3 is CASSQDRSNYGYTF. The CDR3 nucleotides read TGTGCCAGCAGCCAAGACAGGTCGAACTATGGCTACACCTTC.

V gene TRBV29-1 combines with J gene TRBJ2-1; 9 bases line up with TRBD2. The CDR3 sequence is 14 residues long. Germline V gene sequence: CDR1 SQVTM, CDR2 ANQGSEA. V shed 0 bases, J shed 9 bases, and the junction held 6 bases outside the gene matches. The DNA for the CDR3 is TGCAGCGTTGAAGAAAGGGGCGGGAGGGGTGAGCAGTTCTTC. It encodes CSVEERGGRGEQFF.

V gene TRBV12-3 or TRBV12-4 combines with J gene TRBJ1-2; D call uncertain. Trimming removed 1 base at V and 5 bases at J, with 8 bases between. The CDR3 contains 13 residues. CDR3 sequence reads: CASSLETGYGYTF. CDR3 in DNA: TGTGCCAGCAGTTTAGAAACGGGTTATGGCTACACCTTC.

The chain recombines TRBV19 with TRBJ1-2; D is ambiguous. CDR1 LNHDA and CDR2 SQIVND come from the germline V gene (reference sequence). The CDR3 totals 15 residues. Trimming stripped 3 bases from V and 4 bases from J, with 15 bases between. CDR3 sequence reads: CASSITGSNLYGYTF. The CDR3 DNA is TGTGCCAGTAGTATCACCGGGTCTAATCTCTATGGCTACACCTTC.

The J gene is TRBJ1-2, the V gene TRBV18; TRBD1 matches 12 bases. This CDR3 has 16 residues. Germline V CDR1 and CDR2: KGHSH, LQKENI. V dropped 3 bases and J dropped 8; count of bases not matched to a gene: 10. CDR3 DNA sequence: TGTGCCAGCTCACCTTCTACGGGACAGGGGGCGCGAGGCTACACCTTC. Protein product: CASSPSTGQGARGYTF.

This chain uses TRBV12-3 or TRBV12-4 with TRBJ2-2, with no clear D. Deletions cut 7 bases from V and 4 bases from J, with 4 bases between. The CDR3 consists of 11 residues. CDR3 coding DNA: TGTGCCAGCACGGGCACCGGGGAGCTGTTTTTT. It codes for CASTGTGELFF.